Listed below are T cell receptor beta chains from one sample, sequenced in a study of siplizumab effects on memory and regulatory T cells. Libraries were prepared by immunoSEQ multiplex PCR; TCRdb keeps only in-frame clonotypes and omits some of them. The data contain approximately 82,000 clones, about nine tenths of them seen just once; the ten biggest clones take up approximately 1.5%. The specimen sequenced was Tregs sorted from blood. The origin of the receptors is a human donor in good health. CDR3s include the opening cysteine and the closing phenylalanine or tryptophan. Part of the rows lack a size; the others show once, few, many or a class for expanded clones.

V gene: TRBV7-3
clone size: NA
J gene: TRBJ1-1
CDR3 protein: CASSFIGYTEAFF

V gene: TRBV13
clone size: NA
J gene: TRBJ2-7
CDR3 protein: CASSFRDRVGEQYF

V gene: TRBV19
clone size: NA
J gene: TRBJ2-1
CDR3 protein: CASSTRTRGYEQFF

V gene: TRBV6-5
clone size: NA
J gene: TRBJ1-1
CDR3 protein: CASRPRGPTEAFF

V gene: TRBV5-1
clone size: NA
J gene: TRBJ2-3
CDR3 protein: CASSLGGPADTQYF

V gene: TRBV4-2
clone size: few
J gene: TRBJ2-7
CDR3 protein: CASSQDEGGEQYF

V gene: TRBV2
clone size: NA
J gene: TRBJ2-5
CDR3 protein: CASRTVETQYF

V gene: TRBV6-5
clone size: NA
J gene: TRBJ1-2
CDR3 protein: CASSPLGTDRDGYTF

V gene: TRBV5-4
clone size: NA
J gene: TRBJ2-2
CDR3 protein: CASSRTSGGTGELFF

V gene: TRBV5-1
clone size: NA
J gene: TRBJ2-7
CDR3 protein: CASSFTESYEQYF

V gene: TRBV7-6
clone size: NA
J gene: TRBJ2-7
CDR3 protein: CASSLVQPYEQYF

V gene: TRBV7-9
clone size: NA
J gene: TRBJ1-5
CDR3 protein: CASSSGQVNQPQHF

V gene: TRBV29-1
clone size: NA
J gene: TRBJ2-3
CDR3 protein: CSVDSGQGAAQIVQYF

V gene: TRBV5-1
clone size: NA
J gene: TRBJ2-2
CDR3 protein: CASSLDVSGAGELFF

V gene: TRBV19
clone size: NA
J gene: TRBJ1-3
CDR3 protein: CASSVQGARNTIYF

V gene: TRBV6-6
clone size: NA
J gene: TRBJ2-1
CDR3 protein: CASTRTSGGARREQFF

V gene: TRBV7-9
clone size: NA
J gene: TRBJ2-5
CDR3 protein: CASSLGRGVNQETQYF

V gene: TRBV21-1
clone size: NA
J gene: TRBJ2-3
CDR3 protein: CASSKVLSRGGADTQYF

V gene: TRBV5-1
clone size: NA
J gene: TRBJ1-6
CDR3 protein: CASSSDPQQSSYNSPLHF

V gene: TRBV10-3
clone size: NA
J gene: TRBJ2-5
CDR3 protein: CATAGGPGETQYF

V gene: TRBV4-1
clone size: NA
J gene: TRBJ1-2
CDR3 protein: CASSDSTGTYGYTF

V gene: TRBV29-1
clone size: NA
J gene: TRBJ2-1
CDR3 protein: CSVDRYRLAGQNEQFF

V gene: TRBV18
clone size: NA
J gene: TRBJ1-1
CDR3 protein: CASLGPSGRENTEAFF

V gene: TRBV30
clone size: NA
J gene: TRBJ1-1
CDR3 protein: CAWSVGYTEAFF

V gene: TRBV28
clone size: NA
J gene: TRBJ1-2
CDR3 protein: CASTDRGYGYTF

V gene: TRBV10-3
clone size: NA
J gene: TRBJ2-1
CDR3 protein: CAIWPSGLNEQFF

V gene: TRBV11-3
clone size: NA
J gene: TRBJ2-1
CDR3 protein: CASSAKAGIYNEQFF

V gene: TRBV5-1
clone size: NA
J gene: TRBJ1-2
CDR3 protein: CASSPELANYGYTF

V gene: TRBV30
clone size: NA
J gene: TRBJ1-2
CDR3 protein: CAWSDSSGGGCTF

V gene: TRBV28
clone size: once
J gene: TRBJ2-7
CDR3 protein: CASSFGPAREGGPYEQYF

V gene: TRBV25-1
clone size: NA
J gene: TRBJ1-6
CDR3 protein: CASSYKQGGNSPLHF

V gene: TRBV6-1
clone size: NA
J gene: TRBJ1-5
CDR3 protein: CASNDRSNQPQHF

V gene: TRBV18
clone size: NA
J gene: TRBJ1-4
CDR3 protein: CASSPRTLSQSTNEKLFF

V gene: TRBV30
clone size: NA
J gene: TRBJ1-5
CDR3 protein: CAWSVTGTGSWSNQPQHF

V gene: TRBV13
clone size: NA
J gene: TRBJ1-1
CDR3 protein: CASSLPGEPNTEAFF

V gene: TRBV11-2
clone size: once
J gene: TRBJ2-3
CDR3 protein: CASSLGGDTQYF

V gene: TRBV6-1
clone size: NA
J gene: TRBJ2-3
CDR3 protein: CASSEGRLDNTDTQYF

V gene: TRBV5-1
clone size: NA
J gene: TRBJ2-2
CDR3 protein: CASSSKAGLTGELFF

V gene: TRBV28
clone size: NA
J gene: TRBJ2-6
CDR3 protein: CASSERGRLLSGANVLTF

V gene: TRBV10-3
clone size: NA
J gene: TRBJ1-3
CDR3 protein: CAISGGSGNTIYF

V gene: TRBV19
clone size: NA
J gene: TRBJ2-4
CDR3 protein: CASSIGSPLAKNIQYF

V gene: TRBV6-4
clone size: NA
J gene: TRBJ1-5
CDR3 protein: CASSLNQPQHF

V gene: TRBV18
clone size: NA
J gene: TRBJ2-3
CDR3 protein: CASSRTDTQYF

V gene: TRBV7-9
clone size: NA
J gene: TRBJ1-4
CDR3 protein: CASSPGSGVFNEKLFF

V gene: TRBV27
clone size: NA
J gene: TRBJ2-7
CDR3 protein: CASSTPYEQYF

V gene: TRBV11-3
clone size: NA
J gene: TRBJ2-1
CDR3 protein: CASSLSSGGRYNEQFF

V gene: TRBV14
clone size: NA
J gene: TRBJ2-1
CDR3 protein: CASSQQSARGLAGDYNEQFF

V gene: TRBV6-1
clone size: NA
J gene: TRBJ1-5
CDR3 protein: CASTTGGANNQPQHF